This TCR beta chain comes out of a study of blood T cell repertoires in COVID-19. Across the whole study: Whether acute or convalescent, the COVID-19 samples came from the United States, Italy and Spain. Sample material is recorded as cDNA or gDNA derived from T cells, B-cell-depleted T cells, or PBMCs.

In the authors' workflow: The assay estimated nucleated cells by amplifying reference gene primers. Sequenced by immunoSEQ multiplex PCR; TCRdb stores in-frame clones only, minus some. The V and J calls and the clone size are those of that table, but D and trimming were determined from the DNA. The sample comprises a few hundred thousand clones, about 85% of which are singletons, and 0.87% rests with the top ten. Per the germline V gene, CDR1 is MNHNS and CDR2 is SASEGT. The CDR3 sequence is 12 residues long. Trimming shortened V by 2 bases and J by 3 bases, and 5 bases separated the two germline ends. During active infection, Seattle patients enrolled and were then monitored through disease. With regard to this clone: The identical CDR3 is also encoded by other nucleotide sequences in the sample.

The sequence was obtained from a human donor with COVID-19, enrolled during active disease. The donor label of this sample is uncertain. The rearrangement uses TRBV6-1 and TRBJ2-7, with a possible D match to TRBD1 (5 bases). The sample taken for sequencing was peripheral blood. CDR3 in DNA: TGTGCCAGCAGTGAACAGGGCTACGAGCAGTACTTC. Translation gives CASSEQGYEQYF.